This TCR beta chain was recorded in a study of blood T cell repertoires in COVID-19. Germline V gives CDR1 SGHKS, CDR2 YYEKEE (reference sequence). This CDR3 is built from 13 residues. Trimming took 4 bases from V and 9 from J, leaving 14 bases between them. The protocol was immunoSEQ multiplex PCR, while the TCRdb copy is restricted to in-frame clones and leaves out a portion. The table has 200,000 to 300,000 clones, around 80% seen once. The chain carries TRBV5-5 and TRBJ2-1, with D hard to call. The sequenced material came from peripheral blood. The TCR sequence derives from a man aged 40-55 years with acute or convalescent COVID-19. DNA for the CDR3: TGTGCCAGCAGCCTCCTCTACCACAGTGAGCAGTTCTTC. It is translated as CASSLLYHSEQFF.